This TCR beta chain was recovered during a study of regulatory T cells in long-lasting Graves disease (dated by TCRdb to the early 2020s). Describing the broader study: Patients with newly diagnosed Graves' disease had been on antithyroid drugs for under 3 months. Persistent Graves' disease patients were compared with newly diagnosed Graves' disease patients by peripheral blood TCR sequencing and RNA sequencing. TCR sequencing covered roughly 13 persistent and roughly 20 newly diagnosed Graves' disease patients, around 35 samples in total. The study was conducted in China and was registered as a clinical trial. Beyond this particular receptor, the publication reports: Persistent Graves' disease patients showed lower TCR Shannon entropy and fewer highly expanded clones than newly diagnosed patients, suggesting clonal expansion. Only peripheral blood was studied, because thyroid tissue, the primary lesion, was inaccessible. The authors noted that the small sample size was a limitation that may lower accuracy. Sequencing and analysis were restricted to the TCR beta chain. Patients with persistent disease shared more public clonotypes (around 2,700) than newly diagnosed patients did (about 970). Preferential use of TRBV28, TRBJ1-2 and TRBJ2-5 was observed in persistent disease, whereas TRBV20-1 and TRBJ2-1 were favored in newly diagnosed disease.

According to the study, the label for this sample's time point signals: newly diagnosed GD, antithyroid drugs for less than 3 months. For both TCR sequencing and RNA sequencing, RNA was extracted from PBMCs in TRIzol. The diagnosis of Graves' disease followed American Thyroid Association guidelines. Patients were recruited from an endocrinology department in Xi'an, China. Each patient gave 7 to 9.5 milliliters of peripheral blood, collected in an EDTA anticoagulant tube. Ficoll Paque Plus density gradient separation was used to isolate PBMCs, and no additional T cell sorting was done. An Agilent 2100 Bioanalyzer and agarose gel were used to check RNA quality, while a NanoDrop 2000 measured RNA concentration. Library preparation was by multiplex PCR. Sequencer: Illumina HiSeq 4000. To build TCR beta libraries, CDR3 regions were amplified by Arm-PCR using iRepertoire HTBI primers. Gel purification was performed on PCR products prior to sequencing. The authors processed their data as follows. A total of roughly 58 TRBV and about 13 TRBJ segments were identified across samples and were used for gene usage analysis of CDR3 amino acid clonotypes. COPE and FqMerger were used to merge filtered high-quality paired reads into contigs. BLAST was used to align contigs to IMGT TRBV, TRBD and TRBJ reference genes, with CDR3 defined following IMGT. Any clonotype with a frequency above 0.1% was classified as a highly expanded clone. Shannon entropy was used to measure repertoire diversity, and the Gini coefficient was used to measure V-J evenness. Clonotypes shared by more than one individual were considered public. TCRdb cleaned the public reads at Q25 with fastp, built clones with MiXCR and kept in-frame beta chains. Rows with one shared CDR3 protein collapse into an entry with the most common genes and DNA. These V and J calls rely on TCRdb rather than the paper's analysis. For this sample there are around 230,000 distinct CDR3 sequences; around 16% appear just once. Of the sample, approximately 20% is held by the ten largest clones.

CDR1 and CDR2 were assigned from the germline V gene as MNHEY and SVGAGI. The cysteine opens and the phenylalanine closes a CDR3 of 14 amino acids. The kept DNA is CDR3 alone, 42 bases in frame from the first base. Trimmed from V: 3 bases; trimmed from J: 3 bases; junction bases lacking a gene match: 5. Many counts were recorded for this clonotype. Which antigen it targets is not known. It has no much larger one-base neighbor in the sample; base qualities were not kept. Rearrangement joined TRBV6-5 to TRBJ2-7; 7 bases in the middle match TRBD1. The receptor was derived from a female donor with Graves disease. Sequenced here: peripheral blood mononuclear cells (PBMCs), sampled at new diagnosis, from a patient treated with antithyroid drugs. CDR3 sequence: CASSYGTGDYEQYF. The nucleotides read TGTGCCAGCAGTTATGGAACAGGGGACTACGAGCAGTACTTC.